This T cell receptor (beta chain) derives from a study of T cell responses to AZD1222 COVID-19 vaccine. From germline, CDR1 is SGHTS and CDR2 YDEGEE. The CDR3 is made up of 16 amino acids. The ends were cut back, 4 bases at V and 1 base at J, with 18 bases in the middle. Findings and caveats of the study: Repertoires were obtained only post-peak T cell response. CD4 TCRs covered the whole spike, strongest at regions 160-218 and 743-854. Seropositivity was recorded at baseline in only a handful of AZD1222 recipients. Among the donors, most were white British and more were female, and clonal diversity was possibly underestimated.

The method was immunoSEQ multiplex PCR; TCRdb's version includes in-frame clones alone and lacks a portion of them. The table includes 250,000 to 300,000 clones, almost 95% detected once. Remarks on this clone: Its antigen is currently unknown.

This TCR was sampled from an adult who received the AZD1222 COVID-19 vaccine. The chain combines TRBV5-8 with TRBJ2-7; a possible D gene is TRBD1 (7 bases). Sequenced here: peripheral blood, sampled 28 days after the second AZD1222 dose. As DNA, the CDR3 is TGTGCCAGCAGCCCCGGGACAGCCCGGGGGTCCTACGAGCAGTACTTC. Its translation: CASSPGTARGSYEQYF.